Listed here are 3 T cell receptor beta chains from one sample, sequenced in a study of OX40 agonist ivuxolimab in advanced cancers. Profiling relied on immunoSEQ multiplex PCR, and the TCRdb table lists in-frame clones only, not all of them. The sample has approximately 79,000 clones, roughly 90% seen once. The sequencing here drew on CD4+ or CD8+ T cells sorted from blood, taken in a trial of the OX40 agonist ivuxolimab. These receptors originate from an adult with an advanced solid tumor such as melanoma, head and neck, liver or kidney cancer.

V usage is TRBV5-4 and J usage is TRBJ1-3; TRBD1 is a possible D gene (5 bases). V lost 5 bases and J lost 8, with 14 bases in between. The CDR3 spans 13 residues. Germline V gene data show CDR1 as SGHNT and CDR2 as YYREEE (reference sequence). The DNA of the CDR3 is TGTGCCAGCAGGCTCCAGGGAACGGACACCATATATTTT. Translating gives CASRLQGTDTIYF.

This clone came up once. The CDR3 sequence is CASSSGTELSGANVLTF. Written as DNA, the CDR3 is TGTGCCAGCAGCTCTGGGACAGAACTCTCTGGGGCCAACGTCCTGACTTTC. The rearrangement links TRBV9 to TRBJ2-6; the match to TRBD1 covers 7 bases. Germline loops: CDR1 SGDLS, CDR2 YYNGEE. This CDR3 has 17 residues. Germline trimming cut 4 bases from V and 0 bases from J; bases unmatched to any gene: 7.

This chain joins TRBV10-3 and TRBJ2-5, with 11 bases lining up with TRBD2. After removal of 2 bases from V and 3 bases from J, the junction contained 14 bases not matched to a gene. Germline values: CDR1 ENHRY, CDR2 SYGVKD. The CDR3 is 19 residues long. CDR3 region: CAISEIWVLAGVSEETQYF. The CDR3 coding sequence is TGTGCCATCAGTGAGATCTGGGTACTAGCGGGGGTATCGGAAGAGACCCAGTACTTC.